The 14 T cell receptor beta chains below come from one sample, sequenced in a study of response to subunit inactivated influenza vaccine (dated by TCRdb to between 2018 and 2020). Library prep was done by RT-PCR. The instrument was an Illumina HiSeq 2500. TCRdb trimmed public reads at Q25 via fastp, called clones via MiXCR and kept in-frame beta chains. Identical CDR3 proteins give one entry, which carries the most common genes and DNA. This sample comprises over 800,000 distinct CDR3 sequences, over 20% of them detected only once. The leading ten clones occupy roughly a tenth of the sample. The sequenced sample was PBMCs from blood, obtained more than 4 days after vaccination. The receptors shown here come from a man in his forties or fifties who received an inactivated influenza vaccine. Donor details come from another sample of the same person, matched by shared clones.

This clonotype was observed a handful of times. The chain recombines TRBV20-1 with TRBJ2-2, with 8 bases lining up with TRBD2. Germline CDR1 reads DFQATT; CDR2 reads SNEGSKA (reference sequence). Germline trimming cut 6 bases from V and 7 bases from J; bases unmatched to any gene: 7. This CDR3 region has 13 residues. CDR3 sequence: CSASRTSRGELFF. For the CDR3, the DNA is TGCAGTGCCTCGAGGACTAGCCGCGGGGAGCTGTTTTTT.

The genes are TRBV6-6 and TRBJ2-3; a weak D match, TRBD2 (5 bases). V lost 2 bases and J lost 6, with 9 bases in between. The CDR3 contains 13 residues. Germline CDR1 MNHNY, CDR2 SVGAGI (reference sequence). The CDR3: CASSYPPSDTQYF. The CDR3 coding sequence is TGTGCCAGCAGTTACCCCCCTAGCGATACGCAGTATTTT.

The CDR3 bases are TGTGCCAGCAGTCTGGGACCCGAAAGGGGAAAACTGTTTTTT. This gives the protein CASSLGPERGKLFF. The chain couples TRBV12-3 or TRBV12-4 to TRBJ1-4; a weak D match, TRBD1 (5 bases). The CDR3 length is 14 residues. The V end lost 5 bases, the J end lost 10 bases, and 17 bases lay between the germline ends.

This chain links TRBV7-2 with TRBJ1-2, with 7 bases fitting TRBD1. The CDR3 runs to 14 residues. V lost 2 bases, J lost 4 bases, and 4 bases stayed unmatched. From germline, CDR1 is SGHTA and CDR2 FQGNSA. CDR3 DNA: TGTGCCAGCAGCTTAACCGGGACAGTCTATGGCTACACCTTC. Translation gives CASSLTGTVYGYTF.

A word on this clonotype: One end of the junction does not line up with germline, which may come from a read error. This chain joins TRBV5-6 and TRBJ2-7; D is undetermined. The V gene's germline CDR1 is SGHDT and CDR2 YYEEEE. The CDR3 runs 13 residues. CDR3 sequence reads: CAISPGRSYEQYF. For the CDR3, the DNA is TGTGCCATCAGCCCCGGGCGCTCCTACGAGCAGTACTTC.

This clonotype was recorded a few times. V is TRBV24-1 and J is TRBJ1-1; a weak D match, TRBD1 (5 bases). The CDR3 has 13 residues. Trimming removed 4 bases at V and 0 bases at J, with 5 bases between. Looked up from germline, CDR1 is KGHDR and CDR2 is SFDVKD. The CDR3, as DNA: TGTGCCACCAGTGAGGGGCTGAACACTGAAGCTTTCTTT. It yields the protein CATSEGLNTEAFF.

This clonotype was seen a handful of times. V is TRBV7-8 and J is TRBJ2-5; weak D call: TRBD2 (6 bases). CDR3 length equals 15 residues. CDR1 is SGHVS, CDR2 FQNEAQ, per germline. V gave up 4 bases and J gave up 5 bases, with 17 bases separating them. The CDR3 DNA reads TGTGCCAGCAGCTCGGACCGGGACTCTTGGGAGACCCAGTACTTC. The encoded protein is CASSSDRDSWETQYF.

The rearrangement joins TRBV7-8 to TRBJ1-5; tentatively, D is TRBD1 (6 bases). Germline V gives CDR1 SGHVS, CDR2 FQNEAQ. The CDR3 is 15 residues long. V dropped 5 bases and J dropped 0 bases, with 11 bases sitting between them. The CDR3, as DNA: TGTGCCAGCAGCCCGGACAGCGCTAGCAATCAGCCCCAGCATTTT. Translating it yields CASSPDSASNQPQHF.

The chain links TRBV9 to TRBJ2-5, with 8 positions matching TRBD1. This CDR3 is 15 amino acids long. V was pared by 0 bases and J by 6 bases, with 7 bases of the junction left unmatched. Germline V lookup: CDR1 SGDLS, CDR2 YYNGEE. The CDR3 region is CASSVEGQGPKTQYF. CDR3 nucleotides: TGTGCCAGCAGCGTAGAAGGACAGGGCCCAAAGACCCAGTACTTC.

The chain employs TRBV6-2 or TRBV6-3 and TRBJ2-7; a weak D match, TRBD1 (6 bases). The CDR3 covers 14 residues. The V and J ends lost 7 bases and 3 bases respectively, with 16 bases between them. Germline-derived CDR1 and CDR2 are MNHEY and SVGEGT. The CDR3 sequence is CASINRDTLYEQYF. As DNA, the CDR3 is TGTGCCAGCATCAACCGGGACACCCTCTACGAGCAGTACTTC.

This chain joins TRBV7-8 and TRBJ2-7, with 7 bases identical to TRBD1. V lost 5 bases and J lost 0; bases outside the gene matches: 10. This CDR3 is 16 amino acids long. Looked up from germline, CDR1 is SGHVS and CDR2 is FQNEAQ. CDR3 region: CASSLPRGSPSYEQYF. The CDR3 DNA reads as TGTGCCAGCAGCCTCCCCAGGGGGAGCCCCTCCTACGAGCAGTACTTC.

Many counts were recorded for this clonotype. The V and J genes are TRBV6-4 and TRBJ2-3; TRBD1 matches 7 bases. The trim removed 4 bases at V and 2 bases at J, leaving 3 bases unmatched. Looked up from germline, CDR1 is MRHNA and CDR2 is SNTAGT. The CDR3 is 14 residues long. The CDR3 region has the DNA TGTGCCAGCAGTGGGGACAGTGACACAGATACGCAGTATTTT. It specifies CASSGDSDTDTQYF.

On this clonotype: This may come from a read error, since a much larger clone is one base off. CDR3 sequence: CSARGAGGSYYEQFF. CDR3 DNA: TGCAGTGCTAGGGGAGCGGGAGGCTCCTACTATGAGCAGTTCTTC. The V and J genes are TRBV20-1 and TRBJ2-1, with 9 bases aligning to TRBD2. Per the germline V gene, CDR1 is DFQATT and CDR2 is SNEGSKA (reference sequence). The CDR3 consists of 15 residues.

Note on this clonotype: One junction end does not reproduce the germline sequence, and a read error may be involved. This chain joins TRBV12-3 or TRBV12-4 and TRBJ1-1, with 9 bases identical to TRBD1. The CDR3 has 15 residues. CDR3 amino acids: CASSHRPGQGTEDFF. CDR3 DNA sequence: TGTGCCAGCAGCCACCGACCGGGACAGGGTACTGAAGATTTCTTT.